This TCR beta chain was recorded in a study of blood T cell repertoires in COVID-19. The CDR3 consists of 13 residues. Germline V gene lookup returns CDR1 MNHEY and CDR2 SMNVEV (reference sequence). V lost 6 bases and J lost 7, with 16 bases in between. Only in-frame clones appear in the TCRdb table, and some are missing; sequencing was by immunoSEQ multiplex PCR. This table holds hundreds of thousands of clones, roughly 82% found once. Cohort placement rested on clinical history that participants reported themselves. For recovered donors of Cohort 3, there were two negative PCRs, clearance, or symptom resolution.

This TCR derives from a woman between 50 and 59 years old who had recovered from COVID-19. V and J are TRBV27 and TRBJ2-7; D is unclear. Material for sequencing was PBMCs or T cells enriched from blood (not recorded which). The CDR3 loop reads CASSRSSQGEQYF. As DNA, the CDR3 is TGTGCCAGCAGCAGGTCTTCTCAAGGTGAGCAGTACTTC.